This T cell receptor (beta chain) is drawn from a study of CD8+ T cells in alopecia areata. Overall study: Treated patients were given 5 to 10 mg oral tofacitinib twice daily.

As for this clone: Its antigen is unidentified.

After isolation, RNA underwent reverse transcription to generate cDNA as the sequencing template. Only in-frame clones appear in the TCRdb table, and some are missing; sequencing was by immunoSEQ multiplex PCR. The sample has about 150,000 clones; about 50% are singletons. Germline CDR1 is SGHDT and CDR2 is YYEEEE. The CDR3 runs 11 residues. Trimming pared 4 bases from V and 8 bases from J, leaving 9 bases between. Study results and caveats: Sequence data from scalp samples additionally include resident alphabeta T cells of normal skin. Against the mouse data, patients shared TCRs less clearly, possibly for HLA reasons.

PBMCs were stained for CD3, CD4 and CD8, and CD4+ and CD8+ T cells were sorted. The V call is TRBV5-6, the J call TRBJ1-2, with a weak D call TRBD1 (5 bases). The receptor was derived from a human donor with alopecia areata. The material was CD8+ T cells sorted from blood, obtained at week 0. The CDR3 nucleotides read TGTGCCAGCAGCCCTGGGGGAGGCTACACCTTC. Translation gives CASSPGGGYTF.